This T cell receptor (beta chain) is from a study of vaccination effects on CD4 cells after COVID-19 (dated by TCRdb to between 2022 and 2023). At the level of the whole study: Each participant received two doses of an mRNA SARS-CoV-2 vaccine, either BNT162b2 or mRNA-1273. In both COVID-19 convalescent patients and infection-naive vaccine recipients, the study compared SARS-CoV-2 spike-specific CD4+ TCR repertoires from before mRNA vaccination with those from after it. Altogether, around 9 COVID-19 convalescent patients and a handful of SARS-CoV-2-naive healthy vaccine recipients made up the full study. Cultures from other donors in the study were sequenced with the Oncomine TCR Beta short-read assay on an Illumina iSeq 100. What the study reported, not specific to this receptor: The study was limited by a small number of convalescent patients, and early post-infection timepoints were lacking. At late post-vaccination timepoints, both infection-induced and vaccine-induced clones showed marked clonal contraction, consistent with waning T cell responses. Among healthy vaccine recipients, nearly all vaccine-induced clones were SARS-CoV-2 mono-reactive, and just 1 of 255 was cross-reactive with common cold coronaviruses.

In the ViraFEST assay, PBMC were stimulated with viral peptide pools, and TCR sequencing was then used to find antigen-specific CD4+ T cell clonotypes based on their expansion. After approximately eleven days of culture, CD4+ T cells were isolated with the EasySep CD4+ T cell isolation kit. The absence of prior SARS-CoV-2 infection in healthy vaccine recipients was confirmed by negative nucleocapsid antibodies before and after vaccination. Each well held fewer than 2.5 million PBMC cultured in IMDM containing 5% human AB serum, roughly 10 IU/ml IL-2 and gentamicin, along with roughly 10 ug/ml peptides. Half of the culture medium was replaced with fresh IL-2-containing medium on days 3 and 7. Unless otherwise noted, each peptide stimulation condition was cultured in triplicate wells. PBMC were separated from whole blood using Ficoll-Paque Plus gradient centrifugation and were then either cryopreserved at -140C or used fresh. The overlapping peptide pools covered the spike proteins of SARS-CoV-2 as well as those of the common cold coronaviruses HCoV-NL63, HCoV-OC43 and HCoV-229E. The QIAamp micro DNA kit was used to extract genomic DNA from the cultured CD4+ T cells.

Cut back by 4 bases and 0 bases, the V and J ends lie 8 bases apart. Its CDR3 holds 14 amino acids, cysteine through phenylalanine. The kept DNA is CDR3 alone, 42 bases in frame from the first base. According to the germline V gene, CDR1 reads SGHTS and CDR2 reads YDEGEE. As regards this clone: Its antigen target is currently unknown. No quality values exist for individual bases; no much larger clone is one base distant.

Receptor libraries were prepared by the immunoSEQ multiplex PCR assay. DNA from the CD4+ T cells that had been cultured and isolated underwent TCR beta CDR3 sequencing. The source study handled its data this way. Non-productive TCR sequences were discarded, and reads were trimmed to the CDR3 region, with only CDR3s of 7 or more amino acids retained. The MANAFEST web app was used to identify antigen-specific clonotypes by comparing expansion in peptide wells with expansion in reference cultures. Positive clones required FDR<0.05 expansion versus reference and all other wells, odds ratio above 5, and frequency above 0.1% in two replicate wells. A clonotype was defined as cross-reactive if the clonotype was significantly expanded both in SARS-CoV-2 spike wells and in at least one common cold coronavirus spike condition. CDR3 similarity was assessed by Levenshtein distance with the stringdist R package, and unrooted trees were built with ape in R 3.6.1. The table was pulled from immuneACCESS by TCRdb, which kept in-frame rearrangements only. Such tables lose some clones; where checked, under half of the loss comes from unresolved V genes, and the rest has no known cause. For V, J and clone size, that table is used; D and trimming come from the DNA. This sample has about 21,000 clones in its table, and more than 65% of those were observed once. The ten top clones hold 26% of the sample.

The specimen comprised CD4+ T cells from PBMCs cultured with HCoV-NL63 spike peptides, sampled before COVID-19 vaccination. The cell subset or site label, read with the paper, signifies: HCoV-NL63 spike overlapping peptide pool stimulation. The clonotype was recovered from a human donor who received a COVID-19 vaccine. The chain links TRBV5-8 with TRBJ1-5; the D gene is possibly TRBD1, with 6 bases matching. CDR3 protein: CASSKGDSNQPQHF. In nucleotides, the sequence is TGTGCCAGCAGCAAGGGGGATAGCAATCAGCCCCAGCATTTT.